This TCR beta chain was observed in a study of T cell repertoires in cytomegalovirus infection. The table lists this clonotype with a few counts. Its target is unknown. TCRdb used MiXCR to reprocess the reads, holding one entry per CDR3 protein. In the table there are nearly 700,000 distinct CDR3 sequences, around a third of which are singletons. Study-wide findings and caveats: The response measured ex vivo was dominated by TCR beta clonotypes (HLA-C-restricted and CMV-specific).

This clonotype originated in a human donor in good health (CMV status not recorded). Some clones in this sample may be carry-over from other donors' samples. The source material was cultured PBMCs, sampled from culture after CMV antigen stimulation.

The CDR3 loop is CASSYMRTGVDQPQHF. CDR3 sequence (DNA): TGTGCCAGCAGTTACATGAGGACAGGGGTGGATCAGCCCCAGCATTTT. V and J are TRBV6-2 or TRBV6-3 and TRBJ1-5; TRBD1 agrees at 9 bases. The CDR3 totals 16 residues. V lost 2 bases and J lost 5; bases outside the gene matches: 7. Germline loops: CDR1 MNHEY, CDR2 SVGEGT.